The sample holds a few counts of the clone carrying this T cell receptor (beta chain). J gave up 3 bases and V 1 base, and 8 bases lay outside the gene matches. The CDR3 totals 15 residues. Germline lookup yields CDR1 DFQATT and CDR2 SNEGSKA (reference sequence). TCRdb re-called the RT-PCR reads through MiXCR, storing one row per CDR3 protein. The sample gives some 550,000 distinct CDR3 sequences, approximately 24% of which show up once; 2.5% to 3% is in the top ten. The data were taken from a study of response to subunit inactivated influenza vaccine. These data were also filed under a second study, of T cells expressing NK-cell markers. That paper notes: Production of TCR beta cDNA relied on 5'RACE template switching with UMIs. A handful of donors showed these clonotypes also leading the CD3+CD56-NKG2C+ fraction.

V is TRBV20-1 and J is TRBJ1-2, with 7 bases fitting TRBD1. This receptor was obtained from a man aged 45-65 years who received an inactivated influenza vaccine. Sequenced here: CD4+ T cells sorted from PBMCs, sampled roughly 12 days after vaccination. This CDR3 reads CSARAQGVDYYGYTF. CDR3 sequence (DNA): TGCAGTGCTAGAGCGCAGGGGGTGGATTACTATGGCTACACCTTC.